This T cell receptor (beta chain) was sequenced for a study of cytomegalovirus exposure and HLA in healthy donors. Findings and caveats of the study: In a later analysis, most CMV-associated TCR beta chains appeared HLA-restricted. Later work associated roughly 17,000 TCR beta sequences with HLA alleles at 0.05 false discovery rate. As was reported, the HLA-A and HLA-B alleles of most subjects were accurately predicted from TCR beta sequences.

13 Jbeta primers and 60 Vbeta primers were used for the PCR. Sequencing was performed with immunoSEQ multiplex PCR; in TCRdb, only in-frame clones are kept and a portion is missing. The sample yields 150,000 to 200,000 clones, roughly four fifths seen once. About this clone itself: Its matching antigen is unknown.

The TCR originated in a woman under 30 in good health and CMV-seronegative. Sequencing was done on a sample of PBMCs.

The CDR3: CASQNSLNTEAFF. CDR3 sequence (DNA): TGCGCCAGCCAAAACAGCTTGAACACTGAAGCTTTCTTT. The rearrangement links TRBV10-2 to TRBJ1-1; D is unclear. Germline V gene sequence: CDR1 WSHSY, CDR2 SAAADI. Trimming took off 8 bases at V and 0 bases at J, with 10 bases between the two ends. The CDR3 is 13 residues long.